This TCR beta chain was recovered during a study of blood T cell repertoires in COVID-19. Background on the study: Sites in the United States, Italy and Spain provided acute and convalescent COVID-19 samples.

The CDR3 is 14 residues long. CDR1 is LNHDA, CDR2 SQIVND, per germline (reference sequence). Trimming stripped 0 bases from V and 4 bases from J, with 7 bases between. Sequencing was performed with immunoSEQ multiplex PCR; in TCRdb, only in-frame clones are kept and a portion is missing. This table has about 90,000 clones, about nine tenths appearing once. The source material was peripheral blood. The J gene is TRBJ2-1, the V gene TRBV19; D is uncertain. The source of this sequence is a woman in her seventies with acute or convalescent COVID-19. DNA of the CDR3: TGTGCCAGTAGTATAGAGTTCAGGTACAATGAGCAGTTCTTC. This translates into CASSIEFRYNEQFF.